The source of this TCR beta chain is a study of cytomegalovirus exposure and HLA in healthy donors (TCRdb year 2017). In the study overall: An earlier analysis of some 620 of the donors reported 250 to 350 Gb of sequence data and approximately 120 million unique TCR beta sequences obtained from approximately 180 million T cells. An early release that covered more than 550 HLA-typed donors contained around 300 gigabases of sequencing data and approximately 85 million unique TCR sequences. Of the 398 genotyped donors, less than 90% were placed in the genetic ancestry cluster associated with self-reported Caucasian donors. The aim of the study was to test whether cataloging public T cell receptors could identify signatures of past pathogen exposure. The T cell repertoires of some 700 subjects were profiled by immunosequencing and related to cytomegalovirus serostatus. In addition to the first cohort of around 670 subjects, a separate validation cohort of 100 to 150 different subjects was used. High-throughput TCR immunosequencing, statistical association of individual TCRs with disease status, and machine learning were combined to predict cytomegalovirus infection status. A later analysis re-analyzed previously published TCR beta repertoires from about 730 donors and added high-resolution HLA genotyping to study TCR occurrence patterns. In the later analysis, no new phenotypic data were used to find candidate immune exposures; instead, reliance was placed on TCR beta sequences and their occurrence across donors. To decide whether each TCR beta V gene segment behaved as functional or pseudogenic, an earlier analysis of fewer than 750 of the donors relied on high-throughput TCR beta sequencing. Donor age, sex, ethnicity and CMV serostatus were collected together with the repertoire data. A later genetic analysis used genome-wide SNP genotypes for about three fifths of the 666 donors, treating that subset as a discovery cohort. Every repertoire in the discovery cohort had been generated on one and the same sequencing platform. Both class I and class II loci were covered by HLA typing, at four-digit resolution. The number of donors typed differed by locus, with roughly 620-640 for A, B, C, DRB1 and DQB1, more than 500 for DQA1, over 600 for DPA1, and 472 for DPB1. Because of strong linkage in the cohort, five DR-DQ haplotypes were treated as single units for association and clustering. Across approximately 400 genotyped donors of the cohort, an average of roughly 250,000 unique TCR beta nucleotide sequences per donor were sequenced, and roughly 20% of those sequences were non-productive.

General study outcomes and caveats: In the study, about 150 TCR beta chains were listed as associated with cytomegalovirus. In a later analysis, the rate of TCR association differed among HLA loci, with DRB1 alleles having the most associated TCRs and HLA-C alleles having the fewest. Because HLA typing was unavailable for some donors at each locus, only the typed subset was used in association tests. A later analysis associated around 16,000 TCR beta sequences with specific HLA alleles at a false discovery rate of 0.05. Across donors, most TCR sequences were observed very rarely, whereas some public TCRs were present in many individuals. A later analysis found that most CMV-associated TCR beta chains appeared HLA-restricted, with HLA associations seemingly driven largely by CMV exposure. Cytomegalovirus status was reported to be diagnosed by the classifier with high specificity and sensitivity in both the original and validation cohorts. Sequencing depth was assumed to be roughly uniform across donors in the presence/absence analyses, though that assumption may not hold. Correlated functional status among segregating V segments might be attributable to linkage disequilibrium, but an unknown experimental factor could not be ruled out. A group of highly shared sequence variants was considered likely to be a technical artifact of the sequencing pipeline. The only immune exposure information available for the cohort was CMV serostatus. An earlier analysis of around 540 of the donors showed that most TCR beta V segments appeared in productive rearrangements either about 87% or about 30% of the time, which broadly matched IMGT annotations. Because counts were too low, approximately 18 rarely observed V segments, including chromosome 9 orphons, were excluded from the earlier analysis of 587 of the donors. The cohort was sequenced for TCR beta chains only, and without alpha or paired-chain data the features that could be detected were limited. According to a later analysis, parvovirus B19, influenza, CMV and Epstein-Barr virus appeared linked to several top co-occurrence clusters. Three of the identified cytomegalovirus-associated TCR beta chains were confirmed in vitro to be specific for cytomegalovirus antigens. The authors suggested that the approach could potentially be extended to other disease states and immunological phenotypes. Compared with the 666-donor mean, donors in an Asian-associated ancestry cluster had fewer N-insertions in productive TCRs, according to a later genetic analysis. A further reported finding was that TCR beta sequences accurately predicted the HLA-A and HLA-B alleles for most subjects in the first cohort. Because the 87-base-pair reads could not distinguish some IMGT-functional V segments, including TRBV6-2 and TRBV6-3, those segments were excluded. When HLA alleles, especially DR and DQ, strongly co-occurred, attributing TCR associations to individual alleles was difficult. An association between a missense DCLRE1C variant and V-gene and J-gene trimming of TCR beta chains was found in a later genetic analysis and replicated in an independent cohort. In a later analysis, HLA-associated TCR beta chains showed more clonal expansion and lower generation probabilities than non-associated chains that were equally common.

Remarks on this clone: Which antigen it targets is not known. No base qualities exist here, and no much larger clone lies one base off it.

The cohort comprised hundreds of healthy bone marrow donors. At the time of sampling, every cohort member was nominally healthy, though immune exposures that went unrecorded were likely present. The donor tested CMV seronegative and was one of the 352 seronegative cohort members. Each donor provided a peripheral blood sample, and peripheral blood mononuclear cells were used for TCR beta sequencing. Genomic DNA was extracted from the blood cell samples with the Qiagen DNeasy Blood Extraction Kit. Trimming removed 4 bases from V and 6 bases from J; the gene matches leave 3 bases unexplained. The CDR3 sequence holds 13 residues, the cysteine and phenylalanine included. The CDR3 DNA has 39 bases and is translated from base 1. CDR1 and CDR2 are read off the germline V gene as SGHTA and FQGNSA. Libraries were made using the immunoSEQ multiplex PCR assay. The multiplex PCR relied on a mix of 60 forward primers for TCR Vbeta segments and 13 reverse primers for TCR Jbeta segments. The CDR3 region of rearranged TCR beta genes was amplified from genomic DNA with a multiplex PCR assay. On the Illumina HiSeq System, the amplified TCR beta libraries were sequenced as 87-base-pair reads. Per the authors' processing: In a later analysis, 80 million or so unique TCR beta chains were counted across the approximately 670 repertoires, and roughly 11 million of these chains were shared by at least two donors. Raw reads were error-corrected and collapsed into unique sequences with a nearest-neighbor algorithm that merged closely related sequences to remove PCR and sequencing errors. To assign V, D and J gene segments, CDR3 sequences were aligned to IMGT reference sequences. For a sequence to be retained, a match of at least six nucleotides to both a V gene segment and a J gene segment was required. Rearrangements were called productive when the CDR3 lacked stop codons and stayed in frame with V and J; all others were non-productive. CDR3 was defined by IMGT convention, running from the second conserved V-encoded cysteine to the conserved J-encoded phenylalanine. Sequences without an unambiguous match to a single V gene segment were excluded from the earlier analysis of approximately 560 of the donors. In an earlier analysis of approximately 500 of the donors, a V segment was called functional when productive rearrangements were above 56.7%, and segregating when the standard deviation between donors exceeded 5%. A statistical classification framework was developed to diagnose cytomegalovirus status using the catalog of TCR beta chain sequences. In a later analysis, TCR nucleotide sequences were compared against IMGT/GENE-DB human TR gene sequences so that V and J genes could be assigned. A later analysis assigned CDR3 sequences and most-parsimonious VDJ recombination scenarios with the TCRdist pipeline. In a later analysis, every TCR beta chain was defined by the combination of its CDR3 amino acid sequence and its V-gene family, and reads without a unique V-gene family were dropped. In a later analysis, around 600 highly shared, low-generation-probability nucleotide sequences were removed to address suspected cross-contamination and a sequencing artifact. For each public chain, a later analysis derived a clonal expansion index from normalized ranks of inferred template counts within each repertoire. In a later analysis, generation probabilities were computed with a VDJ recombination model fitted to out-of-frame rearrangements, and the resulting probabilities were checked against IGoR. Hypergeometric tests were used in a later analysis to score TCR-TCR, TCR-HLA and TCR-CMV co-occurrence, with a repertoire-size bias correction applied to the TCR pairs. A later analysis estimated false discovery rates by permuting HLA or CMV assignments 20 times. In a later analysis, co-occurring TCRs were grouped with DBSCAN, and TCRdist sequence similarity was added when clustering was performed within HLA-allele-positive subsets. Co-occurrence clustering excluded repertoires with fewer than 30,000 or more than 120,000 public chains, plus five with anomalous nucleotide sharing. In its TCRdb copy, this immuneACCESS table keeps in-frame sequences only and misses some clones. Where compared with another copy, unresolved V genes explain less than half of these, and the others have no known cause. The DNA gave D and trimming, while V, J and clone size come from that table. The sample has about 130,000 clones on record, about 75% of them singletons. Over 1.3% of the sample goes to the ten largest clones.

The rearranged chain carries TRBV7-2 and TRBJ1-5, with TRBD1 identical over 7 junction bases. The clonotype was recovered from a woman aged 40 to 50 in good health and CMV-seronegative. What was sequenced was PBMCs. CDR3 region: CASSSQGTQPQHF. DNA sequence: TGTGCCAGCAGCTCACAGGGGACTCAGCCCCAGCATTTT.